The sequence of this TCR beta chain was determined in a study of T cell changes during pregnancy in multiple sclerosis. The count of this clone is one. The repertoire was sequenced with immunoSEQ multiplex PCR; TCRdb's copy has only in-frame clones and lacks some. This sample has about 99,000 clones, with roughly nine tenths found just once. The specimen was peripheral blood, collected after pregnancy. The TCR comes from a female donor with multiple sclerosis, enrolled in a pregnancy study.

The CDR3 sequence: CASSLGGEVYGYTF. In DNA form, the CDR3 reads TGTGCCAGCAGTCTCGGGGGAGAAGTCTATGGCTACACCTTC. This sequence joins TRBV28 and TRBJ1-2; the D gene is possibly TRBD1 (5 bases). Germline values: CDR1 MDHEN, CDR2 SYDVKM. The CDR3 totals 14 residues. V lost 5 bases and J 4 bases, leaving 14 bases between the germline ends.